The present TCR beta chain was sequenced within a study of T-cell reconstitution after alpha-beta-depleted transplantation in children. The sample holds a few counts of this clonotype. Construction of the TCRbeta library involved unique molecular identifiers. TCRdb used MiXCR to reprocess the PCR reads, holding one entry per CDR3 protein. This table has about a million distinct CDR3 sequences, less than 30% appearing once. This sample comprised PBMCs, mostly from graft donor cells, obtained 360 days after TCRalphabeta/CD19-depleted stem cell transplant. The receptor comes from a boy in the first two years of life who had a stem cell transplant for SCID, so the T cells may come from the graft donor.

CDR3 region: CSARDTGVWLNEQFF. In DNA form, the CDR3 reads TGCAGTGCTAGAGATACGGGGGTGTGGCTGAATGAGCAGTTCTTC. The chain carries TRBV20-1 and TRBJ2-1; the D gene is possibly TRBD2 (6 bases). This CDR3 is built from 15 residues. V lost 0 bases to trimming and J lost 7 bases, with 16 bases between them. Looked up from germline, CDR1 is DFQATT and CDR2 is SNEGSKA (reference sequence).